This TCR beta chain was documented in a study of CD8 T cells in Susac syndrome. In germline, CDR1 is MDHEN, CDR2 SYDVKM. This CDR3 comprises 14 residues. V lost 6 bases, J lost 0 bases, and 9 bases lay in between. cDNA came from around 0.54 to 1 ug RNA primed by random hexamers. TCRdb redid the calling of the immunoSEQ multiplex PCR reads with MiXCR, one entry per CDR3 protein. The sample contains 120,000 to 150,000 distinct CDR3 sequences, approximately 95% of which appear only once. This TCR came from a human donor with multiple sclerosis. Sequencing was done on a sample of CD4+ T cells from PBMCs. The V call is TRBV28, the J call TRBJ1-5; D unclear. CDR3 in amino acids: CASSSGHSNQPQHF. CDR3 coding DNA: TGTGCCAGCAGCTCCGGTCATAGCAATCAGCCCCAGCATTTT.